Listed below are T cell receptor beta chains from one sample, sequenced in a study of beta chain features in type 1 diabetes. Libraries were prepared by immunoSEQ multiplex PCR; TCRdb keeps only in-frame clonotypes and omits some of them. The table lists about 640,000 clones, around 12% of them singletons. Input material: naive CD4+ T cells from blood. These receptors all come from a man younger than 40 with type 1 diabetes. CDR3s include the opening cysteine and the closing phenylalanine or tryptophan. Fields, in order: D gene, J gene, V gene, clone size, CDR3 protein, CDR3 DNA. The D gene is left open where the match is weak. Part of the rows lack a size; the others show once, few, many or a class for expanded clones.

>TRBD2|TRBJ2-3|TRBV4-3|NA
CASSLQTSSNTDTQYF
TGCGCCAGCAGCCTTCAGACTAGCTCGAACACAGATACGCAGTATTTT
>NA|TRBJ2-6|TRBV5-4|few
CASSLQMAAGANVLTF
TGTGCCAGCAGCTTACAAATGGCTGCTGGGGCCAACGTCCTGACTTTC
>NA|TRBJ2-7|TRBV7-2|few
CASSLEGPAVEQYF
TGTGCCAGCAGCTTAGAAGGGCCAGCGGTCGAGCAGTACTTC
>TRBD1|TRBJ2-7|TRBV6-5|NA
CASSAIGQGAYEQYF
TGTGCCAGCAGTGCCATTGGACAGGGGGCCTACGAGCAGTACTTC
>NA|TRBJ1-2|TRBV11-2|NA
CASSPDRNYGYTF
TGTGCCAGCAGCCCAGACAGGAACTATGGCTACACCTTC
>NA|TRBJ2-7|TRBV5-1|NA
CASSLGDINYEQYF
TGCGCCAGCAGCTTGGGGGACATAAACTACGAGCAGTACTTC
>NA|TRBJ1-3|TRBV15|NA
CATSRESGHSGNTIYF
TGTGCCACCAGCAGAGAGTCAGGCCACTCTGGAAACACCATATATTTT
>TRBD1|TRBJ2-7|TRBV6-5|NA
CASRDRDRGYEQYF
TGTGCCAGCAGAGACCGGGACAGGGGCTACGAGCAGTACTTC
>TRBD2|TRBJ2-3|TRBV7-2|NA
CASSRTSGGVRQPDTQYF
TGTGCCAGCAGCAGGACTAGCGGGGGGGTCCGTCAGCCAGATACGCAGTATTTT
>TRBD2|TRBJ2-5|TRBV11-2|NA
CASSSTGTRRETQYF
TGTGCCAGCAGCAGTACCGGGACTAGAAGGGAGACCCAGTACTTC
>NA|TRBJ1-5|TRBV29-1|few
CSVSQGNQPQHF
TGCAGCGTTTCCCAGGGTAATCAGCCCCAGCATTTT
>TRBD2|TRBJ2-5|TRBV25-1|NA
CASRTSGFEQTQYF
TGTGCCAGCAGAACTAGCGGTTTTGAGCAGACCCAGTACTTC
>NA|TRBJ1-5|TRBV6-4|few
CASSETYENQPQHF
TGTGCCAGCAGTGAAACGTACGAGAATCAGCCCCAGCATTTT
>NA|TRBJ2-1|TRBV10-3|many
CAISESGEQFF
TGTGCCATCAGTGAGTCGGGTGAGCAGTTCTTC
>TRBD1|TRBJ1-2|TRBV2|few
CASSVGTAISGGYTF
TGTGCCAGCAGTGTGGGGACAGCGATCTCAGGTGGCTACACCTTC
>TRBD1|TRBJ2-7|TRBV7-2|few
CASSPPDRAGEQYF
TGTGCCAGCAGCCCCCCTGACAGGGCCGGCGAGCAGTACTTC
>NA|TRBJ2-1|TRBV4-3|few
CASSQDWSYSYNEQFF
TGCGCCAGCAGCCAAGATTGGTCATACTCCTACAATGAGCAGTTCTTC
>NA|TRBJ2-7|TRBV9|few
CASSVGSSTESHEQYF
TGTGCCAGCAGCGTAGGGTCCTCTACAGAATCCCACGAGCAGTACTTC
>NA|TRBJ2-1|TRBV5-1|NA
CGSSRDNEQFF
TGCGGGAGTAGCCGGGACAATGAGCAGTTCTTC
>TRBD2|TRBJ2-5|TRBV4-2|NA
CASSQAAGGPYQETQYF
TGTGCCAGCAGCCAAGCGGCGGGGGGTCCGTACCAAGAGACCCAGTACTTC
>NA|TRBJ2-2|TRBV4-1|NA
CASSLAGGSANTGELFF
TGCGCCAGCAGCCTTGCCGGGGGTTCCGCGAACACCGGGGAGCTGTTTTTT
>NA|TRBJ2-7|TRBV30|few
CAWSGPSYEQYF
TGTGCCTGGAGTGGACCGTCCTACGAGCAGTACTTC
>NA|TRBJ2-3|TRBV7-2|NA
CASSPPVQASTDTQYF
TGTGCCAGCAGCCCCCCTGTCCAGGCGAGCACAGATACGCAGTATTTT
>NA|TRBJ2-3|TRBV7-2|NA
CASSPNLADTQYF
TGTGCCAGCAGCCCAAATTTGGCAGATACGCAGTATTTT
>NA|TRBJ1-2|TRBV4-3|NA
CASSQVSGHLLYGYTF
TGCGCCAGCAGCCAAGTCTCAGGACACCTCCTCTATGGCTACACCTTC
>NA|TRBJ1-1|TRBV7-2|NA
CASTPPLGKNTEAFF
TGTGCCAGCACCCCTCCTTTGGGAAAGAACACTGAAGCTTTCTTT
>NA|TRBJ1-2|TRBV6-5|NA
CASSHEYRENYGYTF
TGTGCCAGCAGTCACGAATACAGGGAGAACTATGGCTACACCTTC
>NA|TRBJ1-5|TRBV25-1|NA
CASSDGRSSNSNQPQHF
TGTGCCAGCAGTGATGGGCGGAGCAGTAATAGCAATCAGCCCCAGCATTTT
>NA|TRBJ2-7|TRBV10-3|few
CAISGREEFEQYF
TGTGCCATCAGTGGGAGGGAGGAGTTCGAGCAGTACTTC
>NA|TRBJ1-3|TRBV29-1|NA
CSVGGTGNTIYF
TGCAGCGTTGGGGGTACTGGAAACACCATATATTTT
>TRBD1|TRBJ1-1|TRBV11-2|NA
CASSARTGVENTEAFF
TGTGCCAGCAGCGCACGGACAGGGGTTGAAAACACTGAAGCTTTCTTT
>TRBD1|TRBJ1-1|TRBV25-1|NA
CASSARQGATEAFF
TGTGCCAGCAGCGCAAGACAGGGGGCCACTGAAGCTTTCTTT
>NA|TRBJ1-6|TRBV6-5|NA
CASSPPGSPLHF
TGTGCCAGCAGCCCCCCAGGTTCACCCCTCCACTTT
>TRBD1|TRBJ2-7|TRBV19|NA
CASSIETSTGSYEQYF
TGTGCCAGTAGTATAGAGACATCGACAGGGTCCTACGAGCAGTACTTC
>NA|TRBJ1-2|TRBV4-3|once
CASSQGSAPVGGGYTF
TGCGCCAGCAGCCAAGGCTCGGCACCGGTGGGAGGAGGCTACACCTTC
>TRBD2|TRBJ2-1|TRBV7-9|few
CASSLYHRTSGFYNEQFF
TGTGCCAGCAGCTTATATCATCGGACTAGCGGGTTTTACAATGAGCAGTTCTTC
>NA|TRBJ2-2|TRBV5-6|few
CASSLVKNTGELFF
TGTGCCAGCAGCTTGGTTAAGAACACCGGGGAGCTGTTTTTT
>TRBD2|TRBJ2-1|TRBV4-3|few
CASSQVSGARSSYNEQFF
TGCGCCAGCAGCCAAGTCAGCGGGGCCCGTAGCTCCTACAATGAGCAGTTCTTC
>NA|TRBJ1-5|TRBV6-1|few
CASSEGSYSNQPQHF
TGTGCCAGCAGTGAAGGAAGCTATAGCAATCAGCCCCAGCATTTT
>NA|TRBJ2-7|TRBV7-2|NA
CASSLEQLSSYEQYF
TGTGCCAGCAGCTTAGAACAGTTATCCTCCTACGAGCAGTACTTC
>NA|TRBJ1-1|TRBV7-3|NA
CASSLVGPLNTEAFF
TGTGCCAGCAGCTTAGTAGGGCCATTGAACACTGAAGCTTTCTTT
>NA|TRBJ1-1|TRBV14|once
CASSQVGGLNTEAFF
TGTGCCAGCAGCCAAGTAGGGGGGCTAAACACTGAAGCTTTCTTT
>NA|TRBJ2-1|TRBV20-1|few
CSARAGEEQFF
TGCAGTGCTAGGGCAGGGGAAGAGCAGTTCTTC
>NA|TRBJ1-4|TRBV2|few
CASNKGPEKLFF
TGTGCCAGCAACAAGGGACCTGAAAAACTGTTTTTT
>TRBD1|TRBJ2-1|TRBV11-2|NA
CASSLTGGINEQFF
TGTGCCAGCAGCTTAACAGGGGGCATAAATGAGCAGTTCTTC
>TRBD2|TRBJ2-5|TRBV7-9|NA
CASSLSGLVSETQYF
TGTGCCAGCAGCTTATCGGGACTAGTTTCAGAGACCCAGTACTTC
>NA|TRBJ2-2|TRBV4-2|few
CASSQEPGNTGELFF
TGTGCCAGCAGCCAGGAGCCAGGGAACACCGGGGAGCTGTTTTTT
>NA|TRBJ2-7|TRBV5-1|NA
CASSSDLNSYEQYF
TGCGCCAGCAGCTCCGATCTGAACTCCTACGAGCAGTACTTC
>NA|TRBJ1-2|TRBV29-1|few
CSVEGNRRTGYTF
TGCAGCGTTGAAGGGAATAGGCGGACGGGCTACACCTTC
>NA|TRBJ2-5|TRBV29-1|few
CSAEPFGRGETQYF
TGCAGCGCCGAGCCCTTCGGTAGGGGGGAGACCCAGTACTTC
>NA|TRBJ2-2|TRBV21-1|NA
CASSLRRAQDTGELFF
TGTGCCAGCAGCCTTAGACGAGCACAGGACACCGGGGAGCTGTTTTTT
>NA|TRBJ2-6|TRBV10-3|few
CAITQPGANVLTF
TGTGCCATCACACAGCCTGGGGCCAACGTCCTGACTTTC
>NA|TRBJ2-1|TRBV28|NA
CASSPSVGSYNEQFF
TGTGCCAGCAGCCCCTCGGTGGGCTCCTACAATGAGCAGTTCTTC